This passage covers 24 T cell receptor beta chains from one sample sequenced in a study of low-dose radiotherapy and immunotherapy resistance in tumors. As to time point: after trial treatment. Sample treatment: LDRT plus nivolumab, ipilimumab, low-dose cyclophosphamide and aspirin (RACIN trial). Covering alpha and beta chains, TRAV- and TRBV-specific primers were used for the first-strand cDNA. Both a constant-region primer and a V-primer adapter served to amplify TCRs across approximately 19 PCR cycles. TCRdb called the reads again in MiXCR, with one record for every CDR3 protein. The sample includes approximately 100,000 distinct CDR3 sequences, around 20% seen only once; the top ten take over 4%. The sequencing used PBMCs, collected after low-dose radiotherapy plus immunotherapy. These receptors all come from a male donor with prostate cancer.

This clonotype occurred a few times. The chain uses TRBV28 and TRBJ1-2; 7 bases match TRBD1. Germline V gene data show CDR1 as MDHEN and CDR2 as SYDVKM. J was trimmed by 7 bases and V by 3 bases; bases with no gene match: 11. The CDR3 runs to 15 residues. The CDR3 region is CASSFGDDRVVGYTF. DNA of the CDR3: TGTGCCAGCAGTTTTGGCGATGACAGGGTTGTTGGCTACACCTTC.

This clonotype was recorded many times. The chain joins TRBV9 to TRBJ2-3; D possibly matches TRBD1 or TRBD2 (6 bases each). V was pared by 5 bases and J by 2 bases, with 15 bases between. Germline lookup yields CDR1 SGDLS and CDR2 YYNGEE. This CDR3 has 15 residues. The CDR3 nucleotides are TGTGCCAGCAGACCAGGGGACTGGCACACAGATACGCAGTATTTT. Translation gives CASRPGDWHTDTQYF.

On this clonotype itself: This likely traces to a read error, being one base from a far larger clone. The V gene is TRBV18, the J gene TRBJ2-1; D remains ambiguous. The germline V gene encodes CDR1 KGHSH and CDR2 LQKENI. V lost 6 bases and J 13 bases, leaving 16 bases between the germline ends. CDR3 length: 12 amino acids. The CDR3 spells CASSPYQETQFF. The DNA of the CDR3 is TGTGCCAGCTCGCCGTACCAAGAGACCCAGTTCTTC.

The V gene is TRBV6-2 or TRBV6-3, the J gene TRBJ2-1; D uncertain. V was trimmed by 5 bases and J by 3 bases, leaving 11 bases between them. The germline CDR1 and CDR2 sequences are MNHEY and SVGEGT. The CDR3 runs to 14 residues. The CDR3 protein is CASSRQADYNEQFF. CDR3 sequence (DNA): TGTGCCAGCAGTAGACAAGCAGACTACAATGAGCAGTTCTTC.

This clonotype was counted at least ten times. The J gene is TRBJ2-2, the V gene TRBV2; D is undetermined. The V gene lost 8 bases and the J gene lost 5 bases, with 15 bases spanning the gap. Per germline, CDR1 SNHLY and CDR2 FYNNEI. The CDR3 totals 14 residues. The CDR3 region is CASRIGVLTGELFF. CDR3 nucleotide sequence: TGTGCCAGCCGCATTGGAGTGCTTACCGGGGAGCTGTTTTTT.

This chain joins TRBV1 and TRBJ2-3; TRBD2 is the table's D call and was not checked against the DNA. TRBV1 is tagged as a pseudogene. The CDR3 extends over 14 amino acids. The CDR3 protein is CASSQSSGRDTQYF. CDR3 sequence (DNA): TGCGCCAGCAGCCAATCTAGCGGGAGGGATACGCAGTATTTT.

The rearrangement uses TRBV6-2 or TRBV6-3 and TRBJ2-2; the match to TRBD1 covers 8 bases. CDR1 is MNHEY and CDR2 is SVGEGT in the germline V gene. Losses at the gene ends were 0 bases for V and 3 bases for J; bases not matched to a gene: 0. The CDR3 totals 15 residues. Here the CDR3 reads CASSYSGQDTGELFF. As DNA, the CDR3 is TGTGCCAGCAGTTACTCGGGACAGGACACCGGGGAGCTGTTTTTT.

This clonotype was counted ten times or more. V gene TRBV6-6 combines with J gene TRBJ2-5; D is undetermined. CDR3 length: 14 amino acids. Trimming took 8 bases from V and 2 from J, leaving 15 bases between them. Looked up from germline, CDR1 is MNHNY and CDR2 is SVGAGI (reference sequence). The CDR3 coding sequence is TGTGCCAGCTTTGCGGCCGCTTCTCAAGAGACCCAGTACTTC. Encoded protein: CASFAAASQETQYF.

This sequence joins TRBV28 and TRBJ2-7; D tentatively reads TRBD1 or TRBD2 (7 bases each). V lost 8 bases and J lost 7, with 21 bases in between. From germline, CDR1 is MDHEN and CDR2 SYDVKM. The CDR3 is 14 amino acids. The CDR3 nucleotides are TGTGCCAGCCGAGGGGCAGGGGGGGACTTGGAGCAGTACTTC. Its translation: CASRGAGGDLEQYF. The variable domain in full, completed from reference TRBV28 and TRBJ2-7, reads DVKVTQSSRYLVKRTGEKVFLECVQDMDHENMFWYRQDPGLGLRLIYFSYDVKMKEKGDIPEGYSVSREKKERFSLILESASTNQTSMYLCASRGAGGDLEQYFGPGTRLTVT.

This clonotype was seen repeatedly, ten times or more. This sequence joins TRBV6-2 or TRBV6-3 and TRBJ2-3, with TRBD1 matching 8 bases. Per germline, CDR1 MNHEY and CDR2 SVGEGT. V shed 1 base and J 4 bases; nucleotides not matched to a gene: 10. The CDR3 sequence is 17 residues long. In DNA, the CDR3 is TGTGCCAGCAGTTACTTACTTGGACAGGGCAGGTCAGATACGCAGTATTTT. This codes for CASSYLLGQGRSDTQYF.

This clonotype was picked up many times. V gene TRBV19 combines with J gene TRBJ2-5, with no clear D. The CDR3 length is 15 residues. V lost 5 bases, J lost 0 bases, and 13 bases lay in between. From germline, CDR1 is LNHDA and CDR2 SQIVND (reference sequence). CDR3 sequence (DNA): TGTGCCAGTAGTCTACGAACAGCGTACCAAGAGACCCAGTACTTC. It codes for CASSLRTAYQETQYF.

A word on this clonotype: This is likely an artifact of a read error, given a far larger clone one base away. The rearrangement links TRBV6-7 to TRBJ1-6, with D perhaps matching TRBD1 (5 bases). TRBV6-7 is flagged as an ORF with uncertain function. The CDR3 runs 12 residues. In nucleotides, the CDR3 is TGTGCCTGCAGTCCTGGGGGATCAACCCTCCACTTT. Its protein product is CACSPGGSTLHF.

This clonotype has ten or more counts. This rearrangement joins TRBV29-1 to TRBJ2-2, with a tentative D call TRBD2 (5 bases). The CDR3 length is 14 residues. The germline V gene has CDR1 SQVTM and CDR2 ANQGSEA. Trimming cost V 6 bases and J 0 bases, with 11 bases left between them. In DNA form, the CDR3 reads TGCAGCGTCTCCTCGGAGGCGAACACCGGGGAGCTGTTTTTT. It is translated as CSVSSEANTGELFF.

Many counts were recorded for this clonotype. CDR3 nucleotides: TGCGCCAGCCGCGTCAAAGGGGGCTATGGCTACACCTTC. Protein sequence: CASRVKGGYGYTF. The V gene is TRBV5-1, the J gene TRBJ1-2; possibly TRBD1 for D (6 bases). Germline V lookup: CDR1 SGHRS, CDR2 YFSETQ. The CDR3 length is 13 residues. V was pared by 7 bases and J by 4 bases, with 14 bases between. Full variable domain (missing parts from reference TRBV5-1 and TRBJ1-2): KAGVTQTPRYLIKTRGQQVTLSCSPISGHRSVSWYQQTPGQGLQFLFEYFSETQRNKGNFPGRFSGRQFSNSRSEMNVSTLELGDSALYLCASRVKGGYGYTFGSGTRLTVV.

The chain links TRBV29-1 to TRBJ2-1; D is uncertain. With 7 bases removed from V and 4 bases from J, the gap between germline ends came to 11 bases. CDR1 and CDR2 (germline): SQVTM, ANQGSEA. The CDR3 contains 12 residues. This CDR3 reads CSGRHGYNEQFF. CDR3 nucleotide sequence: TGCAGCGGCCGACATGGGTACAATGAGCAGTTCTTC.

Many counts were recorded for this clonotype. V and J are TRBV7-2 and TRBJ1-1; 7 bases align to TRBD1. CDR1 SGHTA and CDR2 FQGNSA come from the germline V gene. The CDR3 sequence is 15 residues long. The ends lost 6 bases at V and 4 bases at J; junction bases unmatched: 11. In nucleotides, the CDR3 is TGTGCCAGCAGGCGCAGGGGGGGCCATGGCACTGAAGCTTTCTTT. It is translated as CASRRRGGHGTEAFF.

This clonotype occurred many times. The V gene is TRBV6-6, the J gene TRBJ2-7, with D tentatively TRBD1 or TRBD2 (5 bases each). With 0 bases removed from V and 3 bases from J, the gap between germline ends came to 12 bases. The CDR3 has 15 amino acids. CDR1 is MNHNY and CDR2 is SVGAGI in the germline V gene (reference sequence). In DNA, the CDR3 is TGTGCCAGCAGTTACTCGACCGGGACCTACTACGAGCAGTACTTC. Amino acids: CASSYSTGTYYEQYF.

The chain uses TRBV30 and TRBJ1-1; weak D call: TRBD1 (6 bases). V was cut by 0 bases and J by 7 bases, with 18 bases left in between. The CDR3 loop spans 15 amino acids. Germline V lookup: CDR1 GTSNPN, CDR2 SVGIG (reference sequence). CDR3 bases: TGTGCCTGGAGTGTTTCCTGGCAGGGGAAGGGTGAAGCTTTCTTT. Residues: CAWSVSWQGKGEAFF. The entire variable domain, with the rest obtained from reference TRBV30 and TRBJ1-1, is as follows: SQTIHQWPATLVQPVGSPLSLECTVEGTSNPNLYWYRQAAGRGLQLLFYSVGIGQISSEVPQNLSASRPQDRQFILSSKKLLLSDSGFYLCAWSVSWQGKGEAFFGQGTRLTVV.

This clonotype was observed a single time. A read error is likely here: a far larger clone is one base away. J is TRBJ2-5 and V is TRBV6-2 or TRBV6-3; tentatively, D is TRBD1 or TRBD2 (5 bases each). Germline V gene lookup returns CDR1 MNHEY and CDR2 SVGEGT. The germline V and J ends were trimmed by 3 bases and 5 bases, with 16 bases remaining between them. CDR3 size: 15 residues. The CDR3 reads CASSYTHGAGETQYF. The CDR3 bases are TGTGCCAGCAGTTATACCCATGGGGCGGGTGAGACCCAGTACTTC.

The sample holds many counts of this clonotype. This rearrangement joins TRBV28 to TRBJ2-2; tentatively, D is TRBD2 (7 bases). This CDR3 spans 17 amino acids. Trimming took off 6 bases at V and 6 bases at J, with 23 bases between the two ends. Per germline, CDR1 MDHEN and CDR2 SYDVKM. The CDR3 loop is CASRGGGASLKSGELFF. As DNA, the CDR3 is TGTGCCAGCAGGGGGGGGGGGGCCTCCCTCAAATCCGGGGAGCTGTTTTTT.

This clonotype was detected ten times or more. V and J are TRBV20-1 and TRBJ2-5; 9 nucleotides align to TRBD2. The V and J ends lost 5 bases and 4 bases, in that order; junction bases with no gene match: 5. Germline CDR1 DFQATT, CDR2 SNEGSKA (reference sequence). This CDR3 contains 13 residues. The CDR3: CSAGRGGRETQYF. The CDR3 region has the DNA TGCAGTGCTGGGCGGGGGGGGCGAGAGACCCAGTACTTC.

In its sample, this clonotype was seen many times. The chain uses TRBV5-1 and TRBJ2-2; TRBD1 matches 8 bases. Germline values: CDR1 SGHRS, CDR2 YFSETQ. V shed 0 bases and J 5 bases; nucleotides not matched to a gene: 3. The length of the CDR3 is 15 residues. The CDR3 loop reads CASSLAQGATGELFF. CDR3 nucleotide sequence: TGCGCCAGCAGCTTGGCGCAGGGGGCGACCGGGGAGCTGTTTTTT.

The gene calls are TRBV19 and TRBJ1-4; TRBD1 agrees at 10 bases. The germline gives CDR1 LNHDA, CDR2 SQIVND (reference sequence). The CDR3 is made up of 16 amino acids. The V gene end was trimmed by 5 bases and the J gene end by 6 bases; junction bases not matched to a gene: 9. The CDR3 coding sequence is TGTGCCAGTAGTCCCCCGATGGGACAGGGGCATGAAAAACTGTTTTTT. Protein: CASSPPMGQGHEKLFF.

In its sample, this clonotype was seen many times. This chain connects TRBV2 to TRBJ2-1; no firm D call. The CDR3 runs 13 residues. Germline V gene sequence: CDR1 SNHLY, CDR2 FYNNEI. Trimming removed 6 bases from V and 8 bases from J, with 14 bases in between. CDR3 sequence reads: CASSGPPRDEQFF. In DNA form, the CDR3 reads TGTGCCAGCAGCGGACCCCCTCGGGATGAGCAGTTCTTC.